A single sample is the source of the 22 T cell receptor beta chains below, sequenced in a study of identical twins. Each CDR3 protein is one row after TCRdb ran MiXCR on the 5' RACE reads. The data show 400,000 or so distinct CDR3 sequences, 9% seen once. Sequencing was done on a sample of naive T cells sorted from blood. The receptor source for this set is a woman aged 50 to 65 in good health.

This clonotype was recorded at least ten times. The rearrangement links TRBV4-1 to TRBJ2-5; D uncertain. Trimming shortened V by 2 bases and J by 4 bases, and 11 bases separated the two germline ends. Per germline, CDR1 MGHRA and CDR2 YSYEKL. The CDR3 runs 14 residues. The CDR3: CASSQSRAGETQYF. The CDR3 DNA reads TGCGCCAGCAGCCAAAGTAGGGCCGGAGAGACCCAGTACTTC.

The chain carries TRBV5-1 and TRBJ1-6; 7 nucleotides align to TRBD1. Per germline, CDR1 SGHRS and CDR2 YFSETQ. The CDR3 loop spans 15 amino acids. V was pared by 1 base and J by 5 bases, with 3 bases of the junction left unmatched. CDR3 protein: CASSLFQGDNSPLHF. In DNA, the CDR3 is TGCGCCAGCAGCTTGTTTCAGGGGGATAATTCACCCCTCCACTTT.

This clonotype has at least ten counts. The J gene is TRBJ2-5, the V gene TRBV29-1; D call uncertain. V was pared by 4 bases and J by 5 bases, with 11 bases between. This CDR3 has 12 residues. Germline CDR1 and CDR2: SQVTM and ANQGSEA. DNA of the CDR3: TGCAGCGTTGGGATATCCGGGGAGACCCAGTACTTC. This sequence encodes CSVGISGETQYF.

This clonotype was picked up a small number of times. The V and J genes are TRBV7-8 and TRBJ2-2; 9 bases match TRBD1. The J segment lost 4 bases and the V segment lost 5 bases, leaving 8 bases of the junction unmatched. There are 16 residues in the CDR3. Germline loops: CDR1 SGHVS, CDR2 FQNEAQ. The CDR3 loop is CASSTNRDRATGELFF. CDR3 bases: TGTGCCAGCAGCACGAACCGGGACAGGGCCACCGGGGAGCTGTTTTTT.

This clonotype turned up a few times. The chain uses TRBV5-5 and TRBJ2-5; 10 bases align to TRBD2. In germline, CDR1 is SGHKS, CDR2 YYEKEE (reference sequence). The junction had 9 bases not matched to a gene; V was cut back by 3 bases and J by 4 bases. This CDR3 is built from 16 residues. The CDR3 sequence is CASSSYLAGEAETQYF. The DNA of the CDR3 is TGTGCCAGCAGCTCTTACCTAGCGGGAGAAGCAGAGACCCAGTACTTC.

The chain recombines TRBV5-1 with TRBJ2-3; no clear D gene. The CDR3 runs to 17 residues. Trimming cost V 1 base and J 1 base, with 16 bases left between them. Germline CDR1 and CDR2: SGHRS and YFSETQ. CDR3 sequence: CASSLNRLRGGTDTQYF. The CDR3 DNA is TGCGCCAGCAGCTTGAATCGTTTGAGAGGCGGCACAGATACGCAGTATTTT.

The chain links TRBV12-2 to TRBJ2-7. TRBV12-2 is an annotated pseudogene. There are 11 residues in the CDR3. The CDR3 nucleotides are TGTGCAAGTCGCCGTCCCTACGAGCAGTACGTC. Translated: CASRRPYEQYV.

This clonotype was found a few times. The chain uses TRBV20-1 and TRBJ1-5, with D perhaps matching TRBD1 (6 bases). V was shortened by 3 bases and J by 7 bases, with 13 bases between the two germline ends. From germline, CDR1 is DFQATT and CDR2 SNEGSKA (reference sequence). This CDR3 region has 13 residues. DNA of the CDR3: TGCAGTGCTAGCGGGGGCGCGTTCCAGCCCCAGCATTTT. Its protein product is CSASGGAFQPQHF.

CDR3 sequence (DNA): TGTGCCAGCAGTTGGGCGAGCTATGGCTACACCTTC. This sequence encodes CASSWASYGYTF. The chain combines TRBV12-3 or TRBV12-4 with TRBJ1-2; D call uncertain. V was cut by 4 bases and J by 4 bases, with 7 bases left in between. CDR3 length: 12 amino acids.

This clonotype was picked up a small number of times. V gene TRBV9 combines with J gene TRBJ2-3, with 9 bases that match TRBD2. Germline V gene sequence: CDR1 SGDLS, CDR2 YYNGEE. The CDR3 totals 16 residues. V lost 4 bases and J lost 1; bases outside the gene matches: 7. Written as DNA, the CDR3 is TGTGCCAGCAGCTTTAGCGGGAGATCTGGCACAGATACGCAGTATTTT. Translating gives CASSFSGRSGTDTQYF.

This clonotype was counted many times. The genes are TRBV7-8 and TRBJ2-1, with 7 positions matching TRBD2. V was pared by 5 bases and J by 3 bases, with 10 bases of the junction left unmatched. Germline V gives CDR1 SGHVS, CDR2 FQNEAQ. The CDR3 has 16 amino acids. The CDR3 DNA reads TGTGCCAGCAGCCTCCTCGGGGCGGGAGACTACAATGAGCAGTTCTTC. This gives the protein CASSLLGAGDYNEQFF.

This chain connects TRBV5-1 to TRBJ2-2; 12 bases line up with TRBD1. CDR3 length equals 15 residues. Unmatched junction bases numbered 4, after V lost 3 bases and J lost 7 bases. CDR1 and CDR2 (germline): SGHRS, YFSETQ. CDR3 coding DNA: TGCGCCAGCAGCTCGGGACAGGGGGCTAGCGGGGAGCTGTTTTTT. Its protein product is CASSSGQGASGELFF.

This clonotype was counted ten times or more. The V gene is TRBV12-3 or TRBV12-4, the J gene TRBJ1-5; D uncertain. Trimming took off 5 bases at V and 4 bases at J, with 9 bases between the two ends. The CDR3 has 13 residues. For the CDR3, the DNA is TGTGCCAGCAGTCTGGTCCCAAATCAGCCCCAGCATTTT. Translated: CASSLVPNQPQHF.

The V and J genes are TRBV15 and TRBJ1-4; D is unclear. Trimming removed 0 bases from V and 5 bases from J, with 10 bases in between. The CDR3 runs to 15 residues. Germline CDR1 LNHNV, CDR2 YYDKDF (reference sequence). The CDR3 DNA follows: TGTGCCACCAGCAGAGAAAAAACAATAAATGAAAAACTGTTTTTT. Translation gives CATSREKTINEKLFF.

This clonotype was observed at least ten times. This rearrangement joins TRBV6-2 or TRBV6-3 to TRBJ2-1; either TRBD1 or TRBD2 may supply D (6 bases each). The V end was cut by 5 bases, the J end by 6 bases, with 14 bases between. In germline, CDR1 is MNHEY, CDR2 SVGEGT. There are 14 residues in the CDR3. The CDR3 loop is CASSLGGLGNEQFF. In DNA, the CDR3 is TGTGCCAGCAGTCTGGGGGGCCTGGGCAATGAGCAGTTCTTC.

This clonotype has ten or more counts. The V and J genes are TRBV6-5 and TRBJ1-1; TRBD1 agrees at 7 bases. Germline V CDR1 and CDR2: MNHEY, SVGAGI. V lost 0 bases to trimming and J lost 12 bases; unmatched junction nucleotides: 4. The CDR3 is 12 residues long. CDR3 sequence (DNA): TGTGCCAGCAGTTACTCAGGGGGCCTGTCTTTCTTT. This gives the protein CASSYSGGLSFF.

CDR3 in amino acids: CASSLESLGGLAGLETQYF. The CDR3, as DNA: TGTGCCAGCAGTTTAGAGTCCTTGGGGGGACTAGCGGGATTGGAGACCCAGTACTTC. The genes are TRBV12-3 or TRBV12-4 and TRBJ2-5; TRBD2 aligns across 13 bases. V was pared by 1 base and J by 5 bases, with 13 bases of the junction left unmatched. This CDR3 spans 19 amino acids.

This clonotype was counted a few times. The chain is built from TRBV6-6 and TRBJ1-3, with D possibly matching TRBD1 (5 bases). Trimming removed 2 bases at V and 3 bases at J, with 17 bases between. CDR1 is MNHNY, CDR2 SVGAGI, per germline (reference sequence). This CDR3 region has 17 residues. CDR3 sequence (DNA): TGTGCCAGCAGTTACCCGAAACCCGACAGCGGTGGAAACACCATATATTTT. It translates to CASSYPKPDSGGNTIYF.

This clonotype was seen many times. This chain joins TRBV29-1 and TRBJ2-1; 8 bases are shared with TRBD2. J lost 2 bases, V lost 3 bases, and 9 bases had no gene match. This CDR3 spans 16 amino acids. Germline CDR1 is SQVTM and CDR2 is ANQGSEA. CDR3 protein: CSVDGKAGVPYNEQFF. CDR3 coding DNA: TGCAGCGTTGACGGAAAAGCGGGAGTTCCCTACAATGAGCAGTTCTTC.

The rearrangement links TRBV5-1 to TRBJ1-1, with 9 nucleotides matching TRBD1. The CDR3 has 15 residues. Germline V gene data show CDR1 as SGHRS and CDR2 as YFSETQ. J lost 5 bases, V lost 0 bases, and 5 bases had no gene match. CDR3 sequence (DNA): TGCGCCAGCAGCTTGGCCGGGACAGGGAAAACTGAAGCTTTCTTT. Protein sequence: CASSLAGTGKTEAFF.

V gene TRBV30 combines with J gene TRBJ2-7, with D hard to call. Trimming stripped 5 bases from V and 3 bases from J, with 5 bases between. The CDR3 extends over 10 amino acids. Germline values: CDR1 GTSNPN, CDR2 SVGIG (reference sequence). The CDR3 DNA follows: TGTGCCTGGGGGAACTACGAGCAGTACTTC. It specifies CAWGNYEQYF.

Many counts were recorded for this clonotype. The rearrangement uses TRBV6-5 and TRBJ1-6; D call uncertain. This CDR3 has 12 amino acids. The germline V gene encodes CDR1 MNHEY and CDR2 SVGAGI. Trimming pared 2 bases from V and 7 bases from J, leaving 3 bases between. The CDR3 spells CASSYRNSPLHF. The CDR3 DNA reads as TGTGCCAGCAGTTACCGGAATTCACCCCTCCACTTT.